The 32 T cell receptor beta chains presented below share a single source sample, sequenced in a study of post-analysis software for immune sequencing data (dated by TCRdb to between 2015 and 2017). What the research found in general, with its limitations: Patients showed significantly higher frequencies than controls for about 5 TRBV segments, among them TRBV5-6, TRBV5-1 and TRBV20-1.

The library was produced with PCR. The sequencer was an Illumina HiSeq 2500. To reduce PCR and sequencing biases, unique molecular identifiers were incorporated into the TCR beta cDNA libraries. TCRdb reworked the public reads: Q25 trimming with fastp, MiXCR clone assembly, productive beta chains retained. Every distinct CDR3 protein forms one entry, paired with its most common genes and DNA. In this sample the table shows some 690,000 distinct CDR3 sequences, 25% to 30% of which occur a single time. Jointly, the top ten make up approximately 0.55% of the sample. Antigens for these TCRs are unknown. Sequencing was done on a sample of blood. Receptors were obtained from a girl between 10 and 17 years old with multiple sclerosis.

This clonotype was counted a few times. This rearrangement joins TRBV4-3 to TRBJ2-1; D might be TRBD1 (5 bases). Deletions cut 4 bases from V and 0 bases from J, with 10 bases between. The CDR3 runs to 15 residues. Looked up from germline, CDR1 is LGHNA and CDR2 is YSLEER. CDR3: CASSRGWRSYNEQFF. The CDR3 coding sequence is TGCGCCAGCAGCCGGGGCTGGCGCTCCTACAATGAGCAGTTCTTC.

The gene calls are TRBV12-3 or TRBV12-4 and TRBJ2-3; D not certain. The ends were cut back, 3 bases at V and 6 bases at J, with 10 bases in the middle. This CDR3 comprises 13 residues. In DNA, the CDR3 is TGTGCCAGCAGTTTTCCTCCCCTGGATACGCAGTATTTT. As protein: CASSFPPLDTQYF.

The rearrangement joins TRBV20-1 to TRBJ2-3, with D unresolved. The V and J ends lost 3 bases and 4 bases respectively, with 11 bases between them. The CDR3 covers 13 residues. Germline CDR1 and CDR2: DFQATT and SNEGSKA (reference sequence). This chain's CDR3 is CSASFRRADTQYF. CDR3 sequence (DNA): TGCAGTGCTAGCTTCCGTCGCGCAGATACGCAGTATTTT.

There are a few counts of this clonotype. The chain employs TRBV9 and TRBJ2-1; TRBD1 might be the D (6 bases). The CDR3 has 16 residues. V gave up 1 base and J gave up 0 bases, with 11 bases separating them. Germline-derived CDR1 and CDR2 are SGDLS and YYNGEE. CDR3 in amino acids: CASSVRGTSSYNEQFF. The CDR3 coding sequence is TGTGCCAGCAGCGTAAGGGGGACGAGCTCCTACAATGAGCAGTTCTTC.

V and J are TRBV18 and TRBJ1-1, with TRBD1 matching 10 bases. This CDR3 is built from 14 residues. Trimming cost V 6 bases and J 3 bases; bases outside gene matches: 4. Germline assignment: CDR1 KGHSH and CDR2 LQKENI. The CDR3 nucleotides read TGTGCCAGCTCTCCAGGGACAGGGGACACTGAAGCTTTCTTT. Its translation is CASSPGTGDTEAFF.

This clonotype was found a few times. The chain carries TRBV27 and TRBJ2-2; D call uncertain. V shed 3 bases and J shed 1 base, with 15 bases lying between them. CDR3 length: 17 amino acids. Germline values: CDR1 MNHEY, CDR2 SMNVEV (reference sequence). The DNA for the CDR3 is TGTGCCAGCAGTTTGGAAATAGGGCTTCAGAACACCGGGGAGCTGTTTTTT. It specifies CASSLEIGLQNTGELFF.

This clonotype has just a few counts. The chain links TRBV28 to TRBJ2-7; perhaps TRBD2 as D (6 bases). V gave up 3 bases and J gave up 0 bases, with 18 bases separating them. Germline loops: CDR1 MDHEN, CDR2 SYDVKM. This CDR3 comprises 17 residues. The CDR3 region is CASSLGGISSYSYEQYF. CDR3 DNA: TGTGCCAGCAGTTTGGGCGGGATCAGCTCCTACTCCTACGAGCAGTACTTC.

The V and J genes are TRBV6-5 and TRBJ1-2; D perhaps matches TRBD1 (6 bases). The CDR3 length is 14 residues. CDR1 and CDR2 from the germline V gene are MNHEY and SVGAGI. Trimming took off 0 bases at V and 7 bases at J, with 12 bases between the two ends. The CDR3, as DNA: TGTGCCAGCAGTTACTCGAAACAGGGCACTGGCTACACCTTC. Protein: CASSYSKQGTGYTF.

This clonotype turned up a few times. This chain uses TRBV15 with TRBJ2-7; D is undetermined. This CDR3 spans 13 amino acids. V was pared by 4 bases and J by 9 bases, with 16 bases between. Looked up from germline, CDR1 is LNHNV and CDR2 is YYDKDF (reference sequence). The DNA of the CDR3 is TGTGCCACCAGCACTCACCAGCAAGATCGGCAGTACTTC. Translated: CATSTHQQDRQYF. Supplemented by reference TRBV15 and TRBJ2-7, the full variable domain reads DAMVIQNPRYQVTQFGKPVTLSCSQTLNHNVMYWYQQKSSQAPKLLFHYYDKDFNNEADTPDNFQSRRPNTSFCFLDIRSPGLGDTAMYLCATSTHQQDRQYFGPGTRLTVT.

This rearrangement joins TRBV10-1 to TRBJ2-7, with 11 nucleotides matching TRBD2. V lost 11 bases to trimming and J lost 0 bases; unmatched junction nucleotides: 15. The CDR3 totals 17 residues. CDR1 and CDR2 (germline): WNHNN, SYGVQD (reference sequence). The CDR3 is CAAWGVGLADSSYEQYF. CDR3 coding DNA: TGCGCCGCATGGGGCGTGGGACTAGCGGATAGCTCCTACGAGCAGTACTTC.

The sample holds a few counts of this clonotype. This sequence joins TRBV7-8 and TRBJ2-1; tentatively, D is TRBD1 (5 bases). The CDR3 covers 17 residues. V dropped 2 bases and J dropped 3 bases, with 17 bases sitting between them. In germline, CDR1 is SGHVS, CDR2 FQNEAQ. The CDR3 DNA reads TGTGCCAGCAGCTTAAGTCGATTCGCAGGGCACTACAATGAGCAGTTCTTC. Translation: CASSLSRFAGHYNEQFF.

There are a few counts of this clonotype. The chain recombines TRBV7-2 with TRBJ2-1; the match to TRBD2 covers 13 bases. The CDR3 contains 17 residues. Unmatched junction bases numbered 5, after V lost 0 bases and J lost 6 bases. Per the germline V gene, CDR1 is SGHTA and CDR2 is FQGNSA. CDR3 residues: CASSLALRLAGGNEQFF. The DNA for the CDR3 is TGTGCCAGCAGCTTAGCGCTTAGACTAGCGGGAGGCAATGAGCAGTTCTTC.

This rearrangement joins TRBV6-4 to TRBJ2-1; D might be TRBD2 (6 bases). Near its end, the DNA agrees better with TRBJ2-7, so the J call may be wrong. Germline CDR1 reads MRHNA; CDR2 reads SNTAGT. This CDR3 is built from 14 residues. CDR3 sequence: CASSLPGTFNEQYF. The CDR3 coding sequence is TGTGCCAGCAGTCTCCCCGGGACTTTCAATGAGCAGTACTTC.

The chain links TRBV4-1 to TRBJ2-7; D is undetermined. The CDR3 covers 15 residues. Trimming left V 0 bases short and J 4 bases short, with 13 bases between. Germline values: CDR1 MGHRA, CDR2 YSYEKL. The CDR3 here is CASSQETASLYEQYF. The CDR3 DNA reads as TGCGCCAGCAGCCAAGAGACGGCCTCTTTATACGAGCAGTACTTC.

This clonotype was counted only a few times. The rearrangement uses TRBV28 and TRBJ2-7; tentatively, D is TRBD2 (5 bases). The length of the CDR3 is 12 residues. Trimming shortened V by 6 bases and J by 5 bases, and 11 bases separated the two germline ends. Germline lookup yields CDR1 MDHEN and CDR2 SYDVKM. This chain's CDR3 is CASSRAVHEQYF. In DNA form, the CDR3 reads TGTGCCAGCAGCCGAGCGGTCCACGAGCAGTACTTC.

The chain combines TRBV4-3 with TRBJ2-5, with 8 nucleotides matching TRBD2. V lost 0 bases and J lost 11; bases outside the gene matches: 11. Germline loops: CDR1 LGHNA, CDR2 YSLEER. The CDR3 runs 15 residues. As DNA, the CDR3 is TGCGCCAGCAGCCAAGACCTCGGGAGGGCTTGGGAGCAGTACTTC. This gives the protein CASSQDLGRAWEQYF.

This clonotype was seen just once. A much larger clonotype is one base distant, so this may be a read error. Here the CDR3 reads CASSSGLTNQHQHF. CDR3 in DNA: TGCGCCAGCAGCTCCGGGCTTACCAATCAGCACCAGCATTTT. The rearrangement joins TRBV5-1 to TRBJ1-5; D is unresolved. The CDR3 has 14 amino acids. The germline V gene has CDR1 SGHRS and CDR2 YFSETQ.

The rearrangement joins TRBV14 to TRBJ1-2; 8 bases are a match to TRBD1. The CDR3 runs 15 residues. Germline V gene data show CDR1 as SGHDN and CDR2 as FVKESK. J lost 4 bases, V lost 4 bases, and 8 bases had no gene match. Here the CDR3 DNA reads TGTGCCAGCAGCCCAGCGGACAGGGCGGGCTATGGCTACACCTTC. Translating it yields CASSPADRAGYGYTF. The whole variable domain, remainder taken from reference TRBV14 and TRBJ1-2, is EAGVTQFPSHSVIEKGQTVTLRCDPISGHDNLYWYRRVMGKEIKFLLHFVKESKQDESGMPNNRFLAERTGGTYSTLKVQPAELEDSGVYFCASSPADRAGYGYTFGSGTRLTVV.

The DNA of the CDR3 is TGTGCCAGCAGCCAGGGGGGACCAGATCAGCCCCAGCATTTT. Its protein product is CASSQGGPDQPQHF. The chain carries TRBV3-1 and TRBJ1-5; D perhaps matches TRBD1 (5 bases). The CDR3 runs 14 residues. Trimming pared 3 bases from V and 5 bases from J, leaving 11 bases between. The germline V gene has CDR1 LGHDT and CDR2 YNNKEL (reference sequence).

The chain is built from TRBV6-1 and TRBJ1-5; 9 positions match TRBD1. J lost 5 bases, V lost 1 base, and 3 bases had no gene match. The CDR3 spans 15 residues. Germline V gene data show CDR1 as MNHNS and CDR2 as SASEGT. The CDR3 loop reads CASSEGTGVDQPQHF. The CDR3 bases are TGTGCCAGCAGTGAAGGGACAGGGGTTGATCAGCCCCAGCATTTT.

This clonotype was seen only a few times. The CDR3 spells CASSWTGGVLRAQYF. The CDR3 DNA is TGTGCCAGCAGCTGGACCGGGGGGGTCCTAAGGGCCCAGTACTTC. The chain is built from TRBV5-6 and TRBJ2-5; TRBD2 matches at 8 bases. The ends lost 3 bases at V and 9 bases at J; junction bases unmatched: 13. CDR1 is SGHDT, CDR2 YYEEEE, per germline. The length of the CDR3 is 15 residues.

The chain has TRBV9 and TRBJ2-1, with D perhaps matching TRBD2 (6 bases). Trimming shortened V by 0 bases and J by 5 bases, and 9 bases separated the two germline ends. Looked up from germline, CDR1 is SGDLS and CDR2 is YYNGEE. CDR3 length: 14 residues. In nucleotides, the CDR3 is TGTGCCAGCAGCGTAGTTCCTAGCGACAATGAGCAGTTCTTC. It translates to CASSVVPSDNEQFF.

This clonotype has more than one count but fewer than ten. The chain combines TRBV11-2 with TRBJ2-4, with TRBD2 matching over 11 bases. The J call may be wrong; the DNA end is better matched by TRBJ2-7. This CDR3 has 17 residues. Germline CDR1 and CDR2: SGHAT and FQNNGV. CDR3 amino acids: CASSLLLAGAFGNEQYF. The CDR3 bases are TGTGCCAGCAGCTTATTACTAGCGGGAGCGTTCGGGAACGAGCAGTACTTC.

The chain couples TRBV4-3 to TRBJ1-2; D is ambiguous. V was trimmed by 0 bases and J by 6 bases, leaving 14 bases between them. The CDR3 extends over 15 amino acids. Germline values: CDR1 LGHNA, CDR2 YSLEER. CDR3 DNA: TGCGCCAGCAGCCAAGATTACGTGATGTGGAATGGCTACACCTTC. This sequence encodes CASSQDYVMWNGYTF.

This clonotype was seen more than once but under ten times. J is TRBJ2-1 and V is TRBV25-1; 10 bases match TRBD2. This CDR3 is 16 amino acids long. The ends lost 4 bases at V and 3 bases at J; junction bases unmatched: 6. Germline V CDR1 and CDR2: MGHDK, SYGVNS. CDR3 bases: TGTGCCAGCAGTGGAGCGGGAGGGCCTCTCTACAATGAGCAGTTCTTC. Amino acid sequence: CASSGAGGPLYNEQFF.

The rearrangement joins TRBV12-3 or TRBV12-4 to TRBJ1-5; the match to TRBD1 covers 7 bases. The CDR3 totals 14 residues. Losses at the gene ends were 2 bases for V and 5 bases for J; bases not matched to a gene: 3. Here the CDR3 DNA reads TGTGCCAGCAGTTTAACAACAGGGGATCAGCCCCAGCATTTT. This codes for CASSLTTGDQPQHF.

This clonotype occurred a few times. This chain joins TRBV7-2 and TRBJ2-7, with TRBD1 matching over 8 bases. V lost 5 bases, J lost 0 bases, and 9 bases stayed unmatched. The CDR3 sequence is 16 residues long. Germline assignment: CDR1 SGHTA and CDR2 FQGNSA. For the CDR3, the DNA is TGTGCCAGCAGCATTGGGACAGGAAGGACCTCCTACGAGCAGTACTTC. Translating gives CASSIGTGRTSYEQYF.

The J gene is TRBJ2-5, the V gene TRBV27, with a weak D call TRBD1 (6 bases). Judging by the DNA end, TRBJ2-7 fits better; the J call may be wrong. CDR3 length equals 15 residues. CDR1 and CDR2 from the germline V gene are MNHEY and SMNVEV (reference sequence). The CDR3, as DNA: TGTGCCAGCAGTTTACGGTCCAGGGGCCCCAGCGAGCAGTACTTC. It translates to CASSLRSRGPSEQYF.

CDR3 in amino acids: CASSQLGQSETQYF. The CDR3 bases are TGCGCCAGCAGCCAACTCGGGCAGTCAGAGACCCAGTACTTC. The chain carries TRBV4-3 and TRBJ2-4; D is unclear. The J call may be incorrect, as the DNA end agrees better with TRBJ2-5. Germline CDR1 and CDR2: LGHNA and YSLEER. CDR3 length equals 14 residues.

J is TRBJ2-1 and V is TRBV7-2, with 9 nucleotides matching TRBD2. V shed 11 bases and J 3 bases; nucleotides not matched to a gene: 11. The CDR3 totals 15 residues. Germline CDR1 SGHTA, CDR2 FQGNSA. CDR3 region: CAANAGGQNYNEQFF. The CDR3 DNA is TGTGCCGCGAATGCGGGGGGGCAAAACTACAATGAGCAGTTCTTC.

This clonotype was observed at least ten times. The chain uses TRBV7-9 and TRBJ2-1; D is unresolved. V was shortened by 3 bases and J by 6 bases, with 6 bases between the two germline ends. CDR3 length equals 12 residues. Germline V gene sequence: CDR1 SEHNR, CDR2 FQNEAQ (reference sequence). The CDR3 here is CASSFRPNEQFF. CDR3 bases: TGTGCCAGCAGCTTTCGTCCCAATGAGCAGTTCTTC.

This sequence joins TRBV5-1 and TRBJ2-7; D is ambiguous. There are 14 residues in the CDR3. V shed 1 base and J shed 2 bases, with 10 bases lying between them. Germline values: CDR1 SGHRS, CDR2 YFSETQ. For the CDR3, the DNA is TGCGCCAGCAGCTTGCCCGCACGAACCTACGAGCAGTACTTC. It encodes CASSLPARTYEQYF.